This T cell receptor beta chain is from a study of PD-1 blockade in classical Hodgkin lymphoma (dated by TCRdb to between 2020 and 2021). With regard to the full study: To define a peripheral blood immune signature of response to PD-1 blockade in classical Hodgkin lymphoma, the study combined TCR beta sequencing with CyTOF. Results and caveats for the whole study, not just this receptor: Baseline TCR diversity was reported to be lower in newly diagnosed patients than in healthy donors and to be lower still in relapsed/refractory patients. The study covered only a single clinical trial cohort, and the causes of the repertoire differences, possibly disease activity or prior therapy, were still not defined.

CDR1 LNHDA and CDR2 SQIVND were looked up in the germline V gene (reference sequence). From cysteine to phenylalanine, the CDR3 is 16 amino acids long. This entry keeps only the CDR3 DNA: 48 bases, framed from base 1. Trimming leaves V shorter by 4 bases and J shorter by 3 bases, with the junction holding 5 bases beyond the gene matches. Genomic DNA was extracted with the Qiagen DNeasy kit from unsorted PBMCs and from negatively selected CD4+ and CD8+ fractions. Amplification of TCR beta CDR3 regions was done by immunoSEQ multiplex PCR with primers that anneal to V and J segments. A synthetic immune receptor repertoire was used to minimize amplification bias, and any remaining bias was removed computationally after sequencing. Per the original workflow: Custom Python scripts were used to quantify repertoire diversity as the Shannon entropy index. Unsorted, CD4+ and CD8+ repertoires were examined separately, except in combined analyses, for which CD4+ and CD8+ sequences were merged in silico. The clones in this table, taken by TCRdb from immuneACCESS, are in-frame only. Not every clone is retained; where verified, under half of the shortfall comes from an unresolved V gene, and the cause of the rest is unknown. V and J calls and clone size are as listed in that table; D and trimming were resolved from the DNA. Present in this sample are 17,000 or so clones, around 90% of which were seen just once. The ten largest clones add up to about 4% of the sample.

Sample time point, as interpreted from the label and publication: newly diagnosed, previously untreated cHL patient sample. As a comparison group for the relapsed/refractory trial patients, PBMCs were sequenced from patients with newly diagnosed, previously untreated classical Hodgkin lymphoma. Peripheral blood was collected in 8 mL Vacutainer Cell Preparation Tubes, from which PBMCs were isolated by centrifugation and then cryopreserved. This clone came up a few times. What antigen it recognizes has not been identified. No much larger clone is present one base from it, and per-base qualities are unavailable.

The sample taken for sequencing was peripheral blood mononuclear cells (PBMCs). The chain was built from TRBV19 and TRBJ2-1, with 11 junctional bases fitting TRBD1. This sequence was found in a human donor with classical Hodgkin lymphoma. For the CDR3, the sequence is CASSTTGTGGYNEQFF. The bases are TGTGCCAGTAGTACCACCGGGACAGGGGGCTACAATGAGCAGTTCTTC. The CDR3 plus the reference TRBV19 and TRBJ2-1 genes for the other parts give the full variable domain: DGGITQSPKYLFRKEGQNVTLSCEQNLNHDAMYWYRQDPGQGLRLIYYSQIVNDFQKGDIAEGYSVSREKKESFPLTVTSAQKNPTAFYLCASSTTGTGGYNEQFFGPGTRLTVL.